Shown below are 22 T cell receptor beta chains from a single sample sequenced in a study of cytomegalovirus exposure and HLA in healthy donors. Amplification used 60 Vbeta primers and 13 Jbeta primers. Assay used: immunoSEQ multiplex PCR; TCRdb lists only in-frame clones, some missing. The sample contains roughly 150,000 clones, roughly 80% of which appear only once. The sequencing input was PBMCs. The receptors come from a man aged 18 to 30 in good health and CMV-seropositive.

Of note for this clone: Because the CDR3 is missing its conserved closing phenylalanine or tryptophan, this is likely a read error. V is TRBV6-1 and J is TRBJ1-6; perhaps TRBD1 as D (5 bases). Looked up from germline, CDR1 is MNHNS and CDR2 is SASEGT. The V gene lost 4 bases and the J gene lost 9 bases, with 19 bases spanning the gap. The CDR3 contains 16 residues. In nucleotides, the CDR3 is TGTGCCAGCAGTGGGGGGGTGGGGGAAATCAGTTCACCCCTCCACCTT. This gives the protein CASSGGVGEISSPLHL.

J is TRBJ2-3 and V is TRBV19; D might be TRBD1 (5 bases). The CDR3 has 14 residues. Trimming removed 4 bases at V and 4 bases at J, with 12 bases between. Germline CDR1 reads LNHDA; CDR2 reads SQIVND (reference sequence). The CDR3 DNA sequence: TGTGCCAGTAGTAATGCCCCAGGGTCAGATACGCAGTATTTT. It translates to CASSNAPGSDTQYF. Full variable domain (remainder filled in from reference TRBV19 and TRBJ2-3): DGGITQSPKYLFRKEGQNVTLSCEQNLNHDAMYWYRQDPGQGLRLIYYSQIVNDFQKGDIAEGYSVSREKKESFPLTVTSAQKNPTAFYLCASSNAPGSDTQYFGPGTRLTVL.

The V call is TRBV19, the J call TRBJ1-3; D is unresolved. V lost 5 bases to trimming and J lost 0 bases, with 14 bases between them. The CDR3 extends over 16 amino acids. From germline, CDR1 is LNHDA and CDR2 SQIVND (reference sequence). Here the CDR3 reads CASSPQWGVSGNTIYF. The CDR3 DNA sequence: TGTGCCAGTAGTCCGCAGTGGGGAGTCTCTGGAAACACCATATATTTT.

The chain is built from TRBV5-1 and TRBJ1-5; D might be TRBD1 (6 bases). This CDR3 comprises 15 residues. Germline V gene lookup returns CDR1 SGHRS and CDR2 YFSETQ. V lost 0 bases to trimming and J lost 0 bases, with 7 bases between them. CDR3 amino acids: CASSLGTVSNQPQHF. In DNA, the CDR3 is TGCGCCAGCAGCTTGGGGACAGTTAGCAATCAGCCCCAGCATTTT.

A single count supports this clone. This chain links TRBV4-3 with TRBJ2-3; 11 bases match TRBD1. Looked up from germline, CDR1 is LGHNA and CDR2 is YSLEER. J was trimmed by 6 bases and V by 3 bases; bases with no gene match: 8. The CDR3 has 16 amino acids. The CDR3 region is CASSQGTGGGMDTQYF. The CDR3 DNA reads TGCGCCAGCAGCCAGGGGACAGGGGGTGGTATGGATACGCAGTATTTT.

This chain uses TRBV5-4 with TRBJ2-2; 7 bases agree with TRBD2. CDR3 size: 17 residues. The germline V gene encodes CDR1 SGHNT and CDR2 YYREEE (reference sequence). J gave up 5 bases and V 2 bases, and 12 bases lay outside the gene matches. This chain's CDR3 is CASSLLVGGSLTGELFF. DNA for the CDR3: TGTGCCAGCAGCTTATTAGTGGGGGGGAGCCTTACCGGGGAGCTGTTTTTT.

This rearrangement joins TRBV4-3 to TRBJ1-2; 7 nucleotides agree with TRBD1. This CDR3 spans 15 amino acids. The germline gives CDR1 LGHNA, CDR2 YSLEER. The V gene end was trimmed by 3 bases and the J gene end by 4 bases; junction bases not matched to a gene: 8. This CDR3 is CASSQEPGQSYGYTF. CDR3 DNA sequence: TGCGCCAGCAGCCAGGAACCGGGACAGTCCTATGGCTACACCTTC.

This chain connects TRBV28 to TRBJ1-5; weak D call: TRBD1 (5 bases). The germline gives CDR1 MDHEN, CDR2 SYDVKM. The CDR3 is made up of 13 amino acids. Trimming stripped 6 bases from V and 6 bases from J, with 12 bases between. CDR3 DNA sequence: TGTGCCAGCAGGCCCGAGACAGTTCAGCCCCAGCATTTT. Protein sequence: CASRPETVQPQHF.

The gene calls are TRBV27 and TRBJ1-1, with TRBD1 matching over 8 bases. This CDR3 has 16 residues. The trim removed 3 bases at V and 5 bases at J, leaving 11 bases unmatched. The germline gives CDR1 MNHEY, CDR2 SMNVEV (reference sequence). This chain's CDR3 is CASSFGQGAPGTEAFF. The CDR3 DNA reads as TGTGCCAGCAGTTTCGGTCAGGGGGCGCCTGGGACTGAAGCTTTCTTT.

The chain recombines TRBV5-1 with TRBJ1-1; 7 nucleotides match TRBD1. Germline V gene sequence: CDR1 SGHRS, CDR2 YFSETQ. V trimming: 0 bases; J trimming: 1 base; junction bases outside the gene matches: 6. The length of the CDR3 is 16 residues. The CDR3 protein is CASSLGAGGKNTEAFF. The CDR3 DNA follows: TGCGCCAGCAGCTTGGGCGCAGGGGGGAAGAACACTGAAGCTTTCTTT.

The rearrangement links TRBV4-1 to TRBJ1-3, with D unresolved. Trimming pared 1 base from V and 11 bases from J, leaving 12 bases between. The CDR3 loop spans 13 amino acids. Per germline, CDR1 MGHRA and CDR2 YSYEKL. The CDR3 loop reads CASSQVLVSSIYF. The CDR3 coding sequence is TGCGCCAGCAGCCAAGTACTAGTGAGCTCCATATATTTT.

V usage is TRBV4-1 and J usage is TRBJ2-7; D not resolved. With 0 bases removed from V and 6 bases from J, the gap between germline ends came to 6 bases. This CDR3 is 12 amino acids long. Germline CDR1 reads MGHRA; CDR2 reads YSYEKL. The CDR3 DNA is TGCGCCAGCAGCCAAGATACAAGCGAGCAGTACTTC. Protein sequence: CASSQDTSEQYF.

The chain combines TRBV6-1 with TRBJ2-6, with D perhaps TRBD1 (6 bases). Germline values: CDR1 MNHNS, CDR2 SASEGT. V dropped 6 bases and J dropped 2 bases, with 11 bases sitting between them. CDR3 length equals 15 residues. The CDR3: CASRTQGTGANVLTF. In nucleotides, the CDR3 is TGTGCCAGCAGAACACAGGGTACTGGGGCCAACGTCCTGACTTTC.

The rearrangement uses TRBV7-2 and TRBJ2-3; TRBD1 matches at 7 bases. The CDR3 has 15 amino acids. The J segment lost 4 bases and the V segment lost 5 bases, leaving 9 bases of the junction unmatched. Germline V gene data show CDR1 as SGHTA and CDR2 as FQGNSA. CDR3 nucleotides: TGTGCCAGCAGCAGACAGGGTGGGAACGCAGATACGCAGTATTTT. Translated, it gives CASSRQGGNADTQYF.

V is TRBV4-1 and J is TRBJ1-2, with D possibly being TRBD1 (6 bases). Germline V lookup: CDR1 MGHRA, CDR2 YSYEKL. The CDR3 runs to 15 residues. The ends were cut back, 4 bases at V and 4 bases at J, with 16 bases in the middle. The CDR3 here is CASSPSRGGFYGYTF. The CDR3 region has the DNA TGCGCCAGCAGCCCTTCGCGAGGGGGATTCTATGGCTACACCTTC.

The chain is built from TRBV5-1 and TRBJ2-2; D gene uncertain. This CDR3 is 16 amino acids long. CDR1 SGHRS and CDR2 YFSETQ come from the germline V gene. Trimming cost V 0 bases and J 3 bases, with 12 bases left between them. CDR3 loop: CASSLAFEADTGELFF. The DNA of the CDR3 is TGCGCCAGCAGCTTGGCATTTGAGGCGGACACCGGGGAGCTGTTTTTT.

This rearrangement joins TRBV11-2 to TRBJ1-2; no clear D. Trimming stripped 0 bases from V and 1 base from J, with 12 bases between. The CDR3 has 16 residues. Germline assignment: CDR1 SGHAT and CDR2 FQNNGV. The CDR3 here is CASSLDRHSLNYGYTF. Here the CDR3 DNA reads TGTGCCAGCAGCTTAGATCGCCACAGCCTTAACTATGGCTACACCTTC.

This rearrangement joins TRBV10-1 to TRBJ2-2; D uncertain. CDR1 WNHNN and CDR2 SYGVQD come from the germline V gene (reference sequence). The CDR3 totals 14 residues. Trimming stripped 5 bases from V and 1 base from J, with 8 bases between. CDR3 nucleotide sequence: TGCGCCAGCAGTTTAGATCTGAACACCGGGGAGCTGTTTTTT. The encoded protein is CASSLDLNTGELFF.

The chain carries TRBV30 and TRBJ2-2; no definite D call. Germline CDR1 GTSNPN, CDR2 SVGIG (reference sequence). The CDR3 has 13 amino acids. V dropped 0 bases and J dropped 4 bases, with 6 bases sitting between them. This CDR3 reads CAWSVGPTGELFF. In DNA form, the CDR3 reads TGTGCCTGGAGTGTTGGGCCCACCGGGGAGCTGTTTTTT.

The chain is built from TRBV18 and TRBJ2-7; D is possibly TRBD1 (6 bases). The CDR3 is made up of 15 amino acids. V shed 2 bases and J shed 0 bases, with 11 bases lying between them. CDR1 KGHSH and CDR2 LQKENI come from the germline V gene. CDR3 DNA: TGTGCCAGCTCACCATCAGGGGACATCTCCTACGAGCAGTACTTC. This encodes CASSPSGDISYEQYF.

This chain links TRBV5-5 with TRBJ1-2; D uncertain. CDR1 SGHKS and CDR2 YYEKEE come from the germline V gene (reference sequence). The CDR3 runs to 16 residues. With 2 bases removed from V and 0 bases from J, the gap between germline ends came to 14 bases. CDR3 nucleotides: TGTGCCAGCAGCTTAGGGCCGGGATTATCTAACTATGGCTACACCTTC. It translates to CASSLGPGLSNYGYTF.

The chain employs TRBV11-2 and TRBJ2-4, with unresolved D. V was trimmed by 2 bases and J by 3 bases, leaving 2 bases between them. This CDR3 has 12 residues. Germline CDR1 and CDR2: SGHAT and FQNNGV. The CDR3: CASSLYKNIQYF. The DNA for the CDR3 is TGTGCCAGCAGCTTATACAAAAACATTCAGTACTTC.